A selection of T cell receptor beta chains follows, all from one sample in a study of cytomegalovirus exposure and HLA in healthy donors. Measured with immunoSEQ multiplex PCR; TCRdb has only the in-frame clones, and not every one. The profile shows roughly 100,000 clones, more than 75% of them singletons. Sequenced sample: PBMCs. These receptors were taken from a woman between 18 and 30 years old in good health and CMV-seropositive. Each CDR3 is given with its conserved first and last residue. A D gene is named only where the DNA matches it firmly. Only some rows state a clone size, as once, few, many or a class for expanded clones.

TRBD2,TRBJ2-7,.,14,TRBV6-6,CASSNRGRVNEQYF,TGTGCCAGCAGCAACCGGGGGAGGGTGAACGAGCAGTACTTC
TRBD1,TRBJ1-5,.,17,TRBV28,CASFRDRGRGGNQPQHF,TGTGCCAGCTTTCGGGACAGGGGGCGCGGGGGCAATCAGCCCCAGCATTTT
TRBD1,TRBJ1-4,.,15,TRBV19,CASSSLTGTNEKLFF,TGTGCCAGTAGTAGCCTGACAGGGACTAATGAAAAACTGTTTTTT
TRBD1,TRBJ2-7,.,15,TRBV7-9,CASSLGQGAQNEQYF,TGTGCCAGCAGCTTAGGACAGGGGGCGCAAAACGAGCAGTACTTC
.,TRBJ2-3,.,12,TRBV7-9,CSSSPGTDTQYF,TGTTCCAGCAGCCCCGGGACTGATACGCAGTATTTT
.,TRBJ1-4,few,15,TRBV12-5,CASGLGQATNEKLFF,TGTGCTAGTGGTTTGGGACAGGCGACTAATGAAAAACTGTTTTTT
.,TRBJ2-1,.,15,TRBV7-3,CASSLEQGNYNEQFF,TGTGCCAGCAGCTTAGAGCAGGGGAACTACAATGAGCAGTTCTTC
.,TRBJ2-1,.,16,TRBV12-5,CASAPNRGSSYNEQFF,TGTGCTAGTGCCCCTAATAGGGGGAGCTCCTACAATGAGCAGTTCTTC
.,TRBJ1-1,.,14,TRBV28,CASSWQDQGTEAFF,TGTGCCAGCAGCTGGCAGGATCAAGGCACTGAAGCTTTCTTT
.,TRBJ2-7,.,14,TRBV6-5,CASSYSGGSYEQYF,TGTGCCAGCAGTTACTCGGGGGGAAGCTACGAGCAGTACTTC
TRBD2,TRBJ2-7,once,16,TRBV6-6,CASSYSGTSVYYEQYF,TGTGCCAGCAGTTACTCCGGGACTAGCGTGTACTACGAGCAGTACTTC
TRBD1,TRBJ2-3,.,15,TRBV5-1,CASSLFGQGPDTQYF,TGCGCCAGCAGCTTGTTCGGACAGGGCCCAGATACGCAGTATTTT
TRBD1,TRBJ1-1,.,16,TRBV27,CASSQTGGLMNTEAFF,TGTGCCAGCAGCCAGACAGGGGGCCTGATGAACACTGAAGCTTTCTTT
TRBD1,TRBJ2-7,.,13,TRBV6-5,CASSTWDREEQYF,TGTGCCAGCAGTACCTGGGACAGAGAGGAGCAGTACTTC
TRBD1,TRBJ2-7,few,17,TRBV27,CASSFGQGATLGYEQYF,TGTGCCAGCAGTTTCGGACAGGGCGCAACCCTTGGCTACGAGCAGTACTTC
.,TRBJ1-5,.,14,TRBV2,CASSDRVVNQPQHF,TGTGCCAGCAGTGACAGGGTGGTCAATCAGCCCCAGCATTTT
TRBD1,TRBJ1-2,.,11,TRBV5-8,CASSSDRLCTF,TGTGCCAGCAGCTCGGACAGGTTATGCACCTTC
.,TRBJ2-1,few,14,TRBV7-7,CASSLTSSMNEQFF,TGTGCCAGCAGCTTAACAAGTTCGATGAATGAGCAGTTCTTC
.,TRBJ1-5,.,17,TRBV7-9,CASSPGFAGGINQPQHF,TGTGCCAGCAGCCCAGGTTTCGCCGGGGGGATCAATCAGCCCCAGCATTTT
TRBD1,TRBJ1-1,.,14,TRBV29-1,CSVEPQGANTEAFF,TGCAGCGTTGAACCACAGGGGGCAAACACTGAAGCTTTCTTT
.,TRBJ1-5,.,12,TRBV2,CASSEFQQPQHF,TGTGCCAGCAGTGAATTTCAGCAGCCCCAGCATTTT
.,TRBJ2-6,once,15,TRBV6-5,CASSYSGVGANVLTF,TGTGCCAGCAGTTACTCAGGGGTGGGGGCCAACGTCCTGACTTTC
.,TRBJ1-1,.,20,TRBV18,CASSKDGAGGLFRLASEAFF,TGTGCCAGCTCTAAGGACGGAGCCGGGGGGCTTTTTCGACTGGCTTCTGAAGCTTTCTTT
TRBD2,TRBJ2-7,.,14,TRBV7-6,CASSRSGSSYEQYF,TGTGCCAGCAGTCGTAGCGGGAGTTCCTACGAGCAGTACTTC
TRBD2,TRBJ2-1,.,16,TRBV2,CASRTSGSESYNEQFF,TGTGCCAGCAGGACAAGCGGGAGTGAGTCCTACAATGAGCAGTTCTTC
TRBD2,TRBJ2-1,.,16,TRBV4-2,CASSQPPAGGGDEQFF,TGTGCCAGCAGCCAACCCCCCGCGGGGGGTGGAGATGAGCAGTTCTTC
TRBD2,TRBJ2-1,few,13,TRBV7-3,CASSSWGGIQQFF,TGTGCCAGCAGCTCATGGGGGGGGATTCAACAGTTCTTC
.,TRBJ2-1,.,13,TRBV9,CASSVRTSREQFF,TGTGCCAGCAGCGTAAGAACCTCTAGGGAGCAGTTCTTC
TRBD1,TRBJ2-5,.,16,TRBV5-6,CASSLDRGEIRETQYF,TGTGCCAGCAGCTTGGACAGGGGCGAGATTCGAGAGACCCAGTACTTC
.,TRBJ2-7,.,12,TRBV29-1,CSVEEGLLEQYF,TGCAGCGTTGAAGAGGGCCTGCTCGAGCAGTACTTC
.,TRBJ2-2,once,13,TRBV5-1,CASTKGGPGELFF,TGCGCCAGCACCAAGGGGGGGCCCGGGGAGCTGTTTTTT
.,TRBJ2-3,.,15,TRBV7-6,CASSLGGGRTDTQYF,TGTGCCAGCAGCTTAGGGGGGGGCCGCACAGATACGCAGTATTTT
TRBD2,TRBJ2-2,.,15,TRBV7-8,CASSLVRGGTGELFF,TGTGCCAGCAGCTTAGTTCGGGGGGGCACCGGGGAGCTGTTTTTT
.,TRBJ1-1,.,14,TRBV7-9,CASSYSGGVAEAFF,TGTGCCAGCAGCTACTCTGGGGGGGTGGCTGAAGCTTTCTTT
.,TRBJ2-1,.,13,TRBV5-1,CASRKRTDNEQFF,TGCGCCAGCAGGAAACGGACAGACAATGAGCAGTTCTTC
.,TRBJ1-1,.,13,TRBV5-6,CASSYGQNTEAFF,TGTGCCAGCAGCTACGGACAGAACACTGAAGCTTTCTTT
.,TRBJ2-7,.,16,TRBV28,CASSSPRSELPYEQYF,TGTGCCAGCAGTTCCCCCCGGAGTGAGTTGCCCTACGAGCAGTACTTC
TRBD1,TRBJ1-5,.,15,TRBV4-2,CASSQDEGAGQPQHF,TGTGCCAGCAGCCAAGACGAGGGGGCGGGACAGCCCCAGCATTTT
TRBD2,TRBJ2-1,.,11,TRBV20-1,CSASRGLEQFF,TGCAGTGCGTCGAGGGGACTAGAGCAGTTCTTC
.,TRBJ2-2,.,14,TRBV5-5,CASSLVSNTGELFF,TGTGCCAGCAGCTTGGTTAGCAACACCGGGGAGCTGTTTTTT
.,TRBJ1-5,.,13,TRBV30,CAWSVQGDQPQHF,TGTGCCTGGAGTGTACAGGGTGATCAGCCCCAGCATTTT
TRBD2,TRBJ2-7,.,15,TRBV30,CAWSPGTSRSYEQYF,TGTGCCTGGAGTCCTGGGACTAGCAGATCCTACGAGCAGTACTTC
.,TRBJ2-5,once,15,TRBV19,CASSIQGQGGETQYF,TGTGCCAGTAGTATTCAAGGGCAGGGTGGGGAGACCCAGTACTTC
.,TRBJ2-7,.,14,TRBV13,CASSRTVRGTEQYF,TGTGCCAGCAGCCGGACAGTCCGAGGGACAGAGCAGTACTTC
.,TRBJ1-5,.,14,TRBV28,CASSDYRFNQPQHF,TGTGCCAGCAGTGATTACAGATTCAATCAGCCCCAGCATTTT
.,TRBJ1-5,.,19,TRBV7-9,CASSQTQGPDKAGVQPQHF,TGTGCCAGCAGCCAAACCCAGGGGCCGGACAAGGCGGGGGTTCAGCCCCAGCATTTT